These 10 T cell receptor beta chains were all obtained from the same sample, sequenced in a study of molecular identifiers for immune sequencing clone quantification. TCRdb fed the PCR reads into MiXCR, producing one record per CDR3 protein. The sample lists under 65,000 distinct CDR3 sequences, under 30% seen once, with 1.5% to 2% in the top ten. Sequenced input: naive CD8+ T cells from blood, with Jurkat cell RNA spiked in. Subset described: FACS-sorted CD8+CD4-CCR7+CD45RA+ naive T cells. These receptors were obtained from a human donor in good health. Some libraries in this study had Jurkat cell RNA spiked in.

This clonotype was detected ten times or more. Relative to the germline gene, one junction end is altered; a read error may explain this. The J gene is TRBJ2-6, the V gene TRBV5-1, with a weak D call TRBD2 (6 bases). From germline, CDR1 is SGHRS and CDR2 YFSETQ. This CDR3 has 18 amino acids. The CDR3 sequence: CASSLGGELGPGANVLTF. The CDR3 DNA reads TGCGCCAGCAGTTTGGGCGGGGAACTGGGACCTGGGGCCAACGTCCTGACTTTC.

A note on this clonotype: A much larger clone differs from this one at a single base, so this may be a read error. V usage is TRBV20-1 and J usage is TRBJ1-1; D is possibly TRBD1 (5 bases). CDR3 size: 12 residues. Trimming took off 6 bases at V and 1 base at J, with 9 bases between the two ends. Germline loops: CDR1 DFQATT, CDR2 SNEGSKA (reference sequence). CDR3 loop: CSATARNTEAFF. As DNA, the CDR3 is TGCAGTGCGACAGCCAGGAACACTGAAGCTTTCTTT.

This clonotype was seen ten or more times. The chain is built from TRBV29-1 and TRBJ2-3; D not resolved. Looked up from germline, CDR1 is SQVTM and CDR2 is ANQGSEA. The V gene lost 3 bases and the J gene lost 0 bases, with 10 bases spanning the gap. This CDR3 has 14 amino acids. CDR3 nucleotides: TGCAGCGTTGATGAGGTGGAGAGCACAGATACGCAGTATTTT. It specifies CSVDEVESTDTQYF.

This clonotype has a count of ten or more. This chain connects TRBV6-5 to TRBJ1-1; D is undetermined. The germline V gene encodes CDR1 MNHEY and CDR2 SVGAGI. This CDR3 comprises 12 residues. V lost 5 bases to trimming and J lost 8 bases, with 12 bases between them. The CDR3 bases are TGTGCCAGCAGTGGAGGACCTGGCGAAGCTTTCTTT. Translating gives CASSGGPGEAFF.

This clonotype was detected once. A read error is possible here, since a much larger clone lies one base away. This chain links TRBV6-5 with TRBJ2-1; 9 bases are a match to TRBD2. There are 16 residues in the CDR3. Germline V gene data show CDR1 as MNHEY and CDR2 as SVGAGI. The CDR3 nucleotides read TGTGCCAGCACTCTTAGGGGGACTAGCTCCTACAATGATCAGTTCTTC. Encoded protein: CASTLRGTSSYNDQFF.

This clonotype showed up many times. The chain is built from TRBV6-5 and TRBJ2-7; 8 bases fit TRBD1. CDR1 and CDR2 (germline): MNHEY, SVGAGI. The CDR3 is 13 residues long. Trimming removed 2 bases from V and 7 bases from J; junction bases left unmatched: 4. CDR3 residues: CASSYGQGFEQYF. CDR3 bases: TGTGCCAGCAGTTACGGACAGGGATTTGAGCAGTACTTC.

There are a few counts of this clonotype. The chain is built from TRBV6-2 or TRBV6-3 and TRBJ2-5; 9 positions match TRBD2. CDR3 size: 17 residues. V was pared by 4 bases and J by 5 bases, with 14 bases of the junction left unmatched. The germline CDR1 and CDR2 sequences are MNHEY and SVGEGT. CDR3 coding DNA: TGTGCCAGCAGTTCTCCTCCGGGCGGGGGGGCCAGTGAGACCCAGTACTTC. This codes for CASSSPPGGGASETQYF.

In its sample, this clonotype was seen many times. The rearrangement links TRBV28 to TRBJ2-7; D is unclear. V was clipped by 3 bases and J by 2 bases, with 8 bases between them. CDR3 length: 13 amino acids. Germline V lookup: CDR1 MDHEN, CDR2 SYDVKM. CDR3 amino acids: CASSLAGPYEQYF. The CDR3 DNA follows: TGTGCCAGCAGTTTGGCAGGACCCTACGAGCAGTACTTC. Variable domain in full (rest from reference TRBV28 and TRBJ2-7): DVKVTQSSRYLVKRTGEKVFLECVQDMDHENMFWYRQDPGLGLRLIYFSYDVKMKEKGDIPEGYSVSREKKERFSLILESASTNQTSMYLCASSLAGPYEQYFGPGTRLTVT.

Note on this clonotype: This may come from a read error, since a much larger clone is one base off. The chain recombines TRBV5-3 with TRBJ2-7; 8 bases agree with TRBD2. TRBV5-3 is an ORF for which the function is uncertain. The V gene end was trimmed by 8 bases and the J gene end by 6 bases; junction bases not matched to a gene: 7. CDR3 length: 12 amino acids. Here the CDR3 DNA reads TGTGCCAGCAGCCTGGGACTAGTCGAGCAGTACTTC. Translation gives CASSLGLVEQYF.

Concerning this clonotype: Its ends do not fully match the called genes, so a read error is possible. The rearrangement joins TRBV29-1 to TRBJ2-2, with D possibly TRBD2 on 7 matching bases. CDR1 is SQVTM and CDR2 is ANQGSEA in the germline V gene. This CDR3 is built from 16 residues. CDR3 protein: CSVEDRWQGTTGALFF. DNA of the CDR3: TGCAGCGTTGAAGATCGCTGGCAGGGGACTACCGGGGCGCTGTTTTTT.